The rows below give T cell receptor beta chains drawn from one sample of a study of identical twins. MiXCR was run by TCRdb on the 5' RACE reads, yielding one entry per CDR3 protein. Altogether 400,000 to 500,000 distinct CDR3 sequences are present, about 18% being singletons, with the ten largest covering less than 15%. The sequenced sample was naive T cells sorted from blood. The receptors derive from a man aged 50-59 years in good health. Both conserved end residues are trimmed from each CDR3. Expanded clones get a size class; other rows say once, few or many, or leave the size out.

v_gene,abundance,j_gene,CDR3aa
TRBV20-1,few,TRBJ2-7,SAGTSRYEQY
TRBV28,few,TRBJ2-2,ASRPGGSGNGGELF
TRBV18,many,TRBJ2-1,ASSRGLAGGPPNYNEQF
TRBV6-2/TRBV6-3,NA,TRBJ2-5,ASSYPLHSRFWETQY
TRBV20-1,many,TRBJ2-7,SARTGASYEQY
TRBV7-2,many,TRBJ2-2,ASSLGLAGGNTGELF
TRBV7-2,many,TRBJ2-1,ASSSSRSSYNEQF
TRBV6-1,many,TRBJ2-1,ASSRPGQGAGEQF
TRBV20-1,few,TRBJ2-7,SAPAAGFGASYEQY
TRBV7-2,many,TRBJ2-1,ASSSQRTGGNEQF
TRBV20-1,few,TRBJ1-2,SARGTGTSNGYT
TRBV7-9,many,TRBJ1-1,ASSFQGPELNTEAF
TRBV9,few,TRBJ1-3,ASSTTDRGNTIY
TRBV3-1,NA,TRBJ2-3,ASSLKGSGLAPDTQY
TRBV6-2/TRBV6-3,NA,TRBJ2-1,ASSPRPRTGGDNEQF
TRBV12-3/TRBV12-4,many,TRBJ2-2,ASSFLGGGELF
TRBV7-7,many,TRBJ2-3,ASSLGLAGARDTQY
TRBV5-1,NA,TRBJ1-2,ASSLAVNRVTGDGYT
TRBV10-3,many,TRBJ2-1,AIMGREGNEQF
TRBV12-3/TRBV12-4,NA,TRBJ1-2,ASSLDGLNGYT
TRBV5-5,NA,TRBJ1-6,ASSLVPESSYNSPLH
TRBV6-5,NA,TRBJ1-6,ASSFTGTGGYSPLH
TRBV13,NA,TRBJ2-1,ASSLSTGSDNEQF
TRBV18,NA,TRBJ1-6,ASSPRTLNSYNSPLH
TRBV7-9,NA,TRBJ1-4,ASTDTQLNEKLF
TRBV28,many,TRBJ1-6,ASSLLRNDSPLH
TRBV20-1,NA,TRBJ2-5,SAQWGEIQETQY
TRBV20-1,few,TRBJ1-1,SAPGEANTEAF
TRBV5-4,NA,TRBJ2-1,ASSLAKNAYNEQF
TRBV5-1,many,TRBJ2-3,ASSFTKGTDTQY